A selection of T cell receptor beta chains follows, all from one sample in a study of OX40 agonist ivuxolimab in advanced cancers. Sequenced by immunoSEQ multiplex PCR; TCRdb stores in-frame clones only, minus some. The data contain some 52,000 clones, around 80% of them singletons. Sequences were derived from CD4+ or CD8+ T cells sorted from blood, sampled in a trial of the OX40 agonist ivuxolimab. These receptors were obtained from an adult with an advanced solid tumor such as melanoma, head and neck, liver or kidney cancer. The CDR3 runs from the conserved cysteine through the conserved F or W. A D gene is named only where the DNA matches it firmly. Clone size is given for some rows only: seen once, a few or many times, or a class if the clone is expanded.

j_gene,v_gene,abundance,d_gene,CDR3nt,CDR3aa
TRBJ1-6,TRBV11-3,NA,NA,TGTGCCAGCAGCTTAGATGACGATTCACCCCTCCACTTT,CASSLDDDSPLHF
TRBJ2-7,TRBV6-5,NA,TRBD1,TGTGCCAGCAGACGCGGGACAGGGGACAACGAGCAGTACTTC,CASRRGTGDNEQYF
TRBJ2-3,TRBV7-9,NA,NA,TGTGCCAGCAGCTTAGAATCGAGCGCGGCAGATACGCAGTATTTT,CASSLESSAADTQYF
TRBJ2-1,TRBV19,NA,NA,TGTGCCAGTAGTACCTCGACTAGTAGCGACTTCAATGAGCAGTTCTTC,CASSTSTSSDFNEQFF
TRBJ2-5,TRBV9,NA,NA,TGTGCCAGCGCCAGAGATGGCGGCCAAGAGACCCAGTACTTC,CASARDGGQETQYF
TRBJ1-2,TRBV4-3,NA,NA,TGCGCCAGCAGCCCCGACCGGAACTATGGCTACACCTTC,CASSPDRNYGYTF
TRBJ2-5,TRBV7-2,NA,NA,TGTGCCAGCAGCTTGGGGGGAACGTTGGGAGGCGAGACCCAGTACTTC,CASSLGGTLGGETQYF
TRBJ2-3,TRBV19,NA,TRBD2,TGTGCCAGTAGTATGGGGATAAGAGCGGGGGTTACGGATACGCAGTATTTT,CASSMGIRAGVTDTQYF
TRBJ2-7,TRBV7-2,NA,NA,TGTGCCAGCAGCTCGGGAAGGGACGAGCAGTACTTC,CASSSGRDEQYF
TRBJ2-1,TRBV28,NA,TRBD2,TGTGCCAGCAGTTTAGATGTGAGCGGGGCCTCCATTAAGCAGTTCTTC,CASSLDVSGASIKQFF
TRBJ1-3,TRBV5-1,few,NA,TGCGCCAGCAGCTTGGGCGACAGCTCTGGAAACACCATATATTTT,CASSLGDSSGNTIYF
TRBJ1-6,TRBV4-2,NA,NA,TGTGCCAGCAGCCGAGACTACCGGCAGGGATCGTTTAATTCACCCCTCCACTTT,CASSRDYRQGSFNSPLHF
TRBJ1-1,TRBV28,NA,TRBD1,TGTGCCAGCAGTTCTTCCGTTACAGGGGGCATTGAAGCTTTCTTT,CASSSSVTGGIEAFF
TRBJ2-3,TRBV9,NA,TRBD1,TGTGCCAGCAGCCAGACAGGGGCGAGCACAGATACGCAGTATTTT,CASSQTGASTDTQYF
TRBJ1-5,TRBV7-8,medium-sized,TRBD1,TGTGCCAGCAGCTACACGGCGGCAGGGGGCGGCAATCAGCCCCAGCATTTT,CASSYTAAGGGNQPQHF
TRBJ2-3,TRBV28,few,TRBD1,TGTGCCAGCAGTTTTGGGACAGGGACTTCAGATACGCAGTATTTT,CASSFGTGTSDTQYF
TRBJ2-6,TRBV6-5,few,TRBD1,TGTGCCAGCGCAGGGGGAGTAACTGGGGCCAACGTCCTGACTTTC,CASAGGVTGANVLTF
TRBJ1-4,TRBV4-1,NA,NA,TGCGCCAGCAGCCAAGGAGGGGCGGCTAATGAAAAACTGTTTTTT,CASSQGGAANEKLFF
TRBJ1-6,TRBV15,NA,NA,TGTGCCACCAGCCGCTCGGGTAATTCACCCCTCCACTTT,CATSRSGNSPLHF
TRBJ1-2,TRBV30,once,NA,TGTGCCTGGACCCACATGACTGGCTATGGCTACACCTTC,CAWTHMTGYGYTF
TRBJ1-2,TRBV30,NA,TRBD1,TGTGCCTTGACAAGGACAGGGAGCGGCTATGGCTACACCTTC,CALTRTGSGYGYTF
TRBJ2-7,TRBV27,NA,NA,TGTGCCAGCAGTTTGAGTGGTTTTCCCTACGAGCAGTACTTC,CASSLSGFPYEQYF